The 21 T cell receptor beta chains below were found in one sample sequenced in a study of cytomegalovirus exposure and HLA in healthy donors. Amplification used 60 Vbeta primers and 13 Jbeta primers. Generated by immunoSEQ multiplex PCR, the TCRdb table keeps only in-frame clones and is missing some. The sample records around 200,000 clones, about three quarters being singletons. Sequenced: PBMCs. Receptor source: a man aged 40-49 years in good health and CMV-seronegative.

This sequence joins TRBV7-6 and TRBJ2-3, with 7 bases aligning to TRBD1. This CDR3 is built from 16 residues. The germline V gene encodes CDR1 SGHVS and CDR2 FNYEAQ. V shed 3 bases, J shed 4 bases, and the junction held 10 bases outside the gene matches. Here the CDR3 reads CASSFRQGENADTQYF. As DNA, the CDR3 is TGTGCCAGCAGCTTCAGACAGGGAGAGAATGCAGATACGCAGTATTTT.

This rearrangement joins TRBV19 to TRBJ2-1; D unresolved. Per germline, CDR1 LNHDA and CDR2 SQIVND (reference sequence). The V end was cut by 3 bases, the J end by 13 bases, with 19 bases between. The CDR3 is 14 amino acids. For the CDR3, the DNA is TGTGCCAGTAGTATGGAGTTTTCGGTCGAAGAACAGTTCTTC. Encoded protein: CASSMEFSVEEQFF.

The CDR3 loop reads CASSFPGLGKYF. The CDR3 DNA follows: TGTGCCAGCAGCTTTCCGGGACTAGGGAAGTATTTT. V usage is TRBV7-2 and J usage is TRBJ2-3; TRBD2 aligns across 8 bases. Germline V gene sequence: CDR1 SGHTA, CDR2 FQGNSA. After removal of 3 bases from V and 13 bases from J, the junction contained 6 bases not matched to a gene. The CDR3 consists of 12 residues.

V usage is TRBV5-1 and J usage is TRBJ1-2; TRBD1 matches at 8 bases. Germline V gene sequence: CDR1 SGHRS, CDR2 YFSETQ. The CDR3 length is 15 residues. V lost 3 bases to trimming and J lost 6 bases; unmatched junction nucleotides: 10. In DNA, the CDR3 is TGCGCCAGCAGCTGGGGAACAGGGGGTTATAATGGCTACACCTTC. It yields the protein CASSWGTGGYNGYTF.

Points on this clone: The same CDR3 also results from other DNA sequences found in this sample. The V and J genes are TRBV20-1 and TRBJ1-2; D remains unclear. The CDR3 has 11 amino acids. From germline, CDR1 is DFQATT and CDR2 SNEGSKA (reference sequence). Trimming pared 3 bases from V and 3 bases from J, leaving 5 bases between. CDR3: CSASRDYGYTF. CDR3 coding DNA: TGCAGTGCTAGCCGGGACTATGGCTACACCTTC.

CDR3 sequence (DNA): TGTGCCTCAGTTGGGGGGGCCTCTGGAAACACCATATATTTT. Translating gives CASVGGASGNTIYF. The rearrangement uses TRBV30 and TRBJ1-3; D may be TRBD1 (6 bases). Germline V gives CDR1 GTSNPN, CDR2 SVGIG (reference sequence). This CDR3 spans 14 amino acids. Trimming cost V 7 bases and J 0 bases, with 13 bases left between them. Supplemented by reference TRBV30 and TRBJ1-3, the full variable domain reads SQTIHQWPATLVQPVGSPLSLECTVEGTSNPNLYWYRQAAGRGLQLLFYSVGIGQISSEVPQNLSASRPQDRQFILSSKKLLLSDSGFYLCASVGGASGNTIYFGEGSWLTVV.

The chain links TRBV4-3 to TRBJ2-7, with 9 bases aligning to TRBD2. This CDR3 is built from 15 residues. The V gene's germline CDR1 is LGHNA and CDR2 YSLEER. V gave up 4 bases and J gave up 0 bases; unmatched junction bases: 4. CDR3 in amino acids: CASSLSAGGSYEQYF. The CDR3 nucleotides are TGCGCCAGCAGCCTTTCAGCGGGGGGCTCCTACGAGCAGTACTTC.

Comments on this clone: Other DNA sequences from this sample encode an identical CDR3 as well. The gene calls are TRBV13 and TRBJ2-3, with 14 positions matching TRBD2. Per germline, CDR1 PRHDT and CDR2 FYEKMQ (reference sequence). Trimming took 5 bases from V and 0 from J; bases not matched to a gene: 4. The CDR3 extends over 17 amino acids. CDR3 in amino acids: CASSLGLAGGSTDTQYF. For the CDR3, the DNA is TGTGCCAGCAGCCTTGGACTAGCGGGGGGTAGCACAGATACGCAGTATTTT.

The J gene is TRBJ2-3, the V gene TRBV7-2, with TRBD1 as a possible D gene (5 bases). Germline CDR1 SGHTA, CDR2 FQGNSA. CDR3 length: 13 amino acids. V was pared by 7 bases and J by 4 bases, with 12 bases between. The CDR3 DNA is TGTGCCAGCAAATTCACAGGCGCAGATACGCAGTATTTT. Protein sequence: CASKFTGADTQYF.

This clone was picked up one time. This chain joins TRBV10-1 and TRBJ2-1; D gene unclear. Deletions cut 4 bases from V and 2 bases from J, with 12 bases between. CDR1 WNHNN and CDR2 SYGVQD come from the germline V gene (reference sequence). This CDR3 spans 15 amino acids. The CDR3 DNA reads as TGCGCCAGCAGTGGTTCGAGAGTGGCCTACAATGAGCAGTTCTTC. This translates into CASSGSRVAYNEQFF.

The chain recombines TRBV9 with TRBJ1-3; TRBD1 might be the D (6 bases). The CDR3 spans 16 residues. Looked up from germline, CDR1 is SGDLS and CDR2 is YYNGEE. The germline V and J ends were trimmed by 9 bases and 0 bases, with 19 bases remaining between them. The CDR3 DNA sequence: TGTGCCAAAAGGAGAGACAGGTCGAGCTCTGGAAACACCATATATTTT. As protein: CAKRRDRSSSGNTIYF.

The chain has TRBV4-3 and TRBJ1-3, with no clear D. CDR1 is LGHNA and CDR2 is YSLEER in the germline V gene. This CDR3 has 15 amino acids. V lost 3 bases and J lost 2, with 11 bases in between. The CDR3 loop reads CASSHRLEPGNTIYF. For the CDR3, the DNA is TGCGCCAGCAGCCACCGCCTGGAGCCTGGAAACACCATATATTTT.

J is TRBJ2-3 and V is TRBV5-1, with 10 bases identical to TRBD2. CDR1 and CDR2 from the germline V gene are SGHRS and YFSETQ. V lost 4 bases and J lost 0; bases outside the gene matches: 2. The CDR3 is made up of 15 amino acids. The CDR3 spells CASSISGGSTDTQYF. CDR3 nucleotide sequence: TGCGCCAGCAGCATTAGCGGGGGGAGCACAGATACGCAGTATTTT.

The CDR3 bases are TGCAGCGTTGAAGATTATGGGGCTGACCCCCCAGATACGCAGTATTTT. It encodes CSVEDYGADPPDTQYF. The chain couples TRBV29-1 to TRBJ2-3, with D tentatively TRBD1 (5 bases). Germline CDR1 and CDR2: SQVTM and ANQGSEA. V was clipped by 0 bases and J by 4 bases, with 17 bases between them. This CDR3 has 16 residues.

The rearrangement joins TRBV14 to TRBJ2-7; possibly TRBD2 for D (6 bases). CDR1 is SGHDN, CDR2 FVKESK, per germline. CDR3 length equals 15 residues. V dropped 4 bases and J dropped 4 bases, with 17 bases sitting between them. The CDR3 DNA is TGTGCCAGCAGCCCCGACTCAAACCGGGGGTACGAGCAGTACTTC. It codes for CASSPDSNRGYEQYF.

The rearrangement links TRBV2 to TRBJ1-4, with 9 nucleotides matching TRBD1. V was pared by 6 bases and J by 2 bases, with 7 bases of the junction left unmatched. The CDR3 has 16 residues. Germline V gene data show CDR1 as SNHLY and CDR2 as FYNNEI. The chain's CDR3 is CASSLHGTGTNEKLFF. The CDR3 nucleotides read TGTGCCAGCAGCCTCCACGGGACAGGGACTAATGAAAAACTGTTTTTT.

This sequence joins TRBV5-1 and TRBJ1-3, with no clear D. V lost 7 bases, J lost 3 bases, and 17 bases lay in between. The germline CDR1 and CDR2 sequences are SGHRS and YFSETQ. CDR3 size: 15 residues. CDR3 nucleotides: TGCGCCAGCGGACTAACGGGGTTGGTTGGAAACACCATATATTTT. Protein: CASGLTGLVGNTIYF. Based on the CDR3 plus reference TRBV5-1 and TRBJ1-3, the full variable domain is KAGVTQTPRYLIKTRGQQVTLSCSPISGHRSVSWYQQTPGQGLQFLFEYFSETQRNKGNFPGRFSGRQFSNSRSEMNVSTLELGDSALYLCASGLTGLVGNTIYFGEGSWLTVV.

This chain joins TRBV5-1 and TRBJ1-3, with a tentative D call TRBD1 (5 bases). Germline assignment: CDR1 SGHRS and CDR2 YFSETQ. The CDR3 length is 15 residues. Trimming left V 0 bases short and J 1 base short, with 8 bases between. The CDR3 DNA reads TGCGCCAGCAGCTTGGATCGGGGGTCTGGAAACACCATATATTTT. It codes for CASSLDRGSGNTIYF.

V and J are TRBV7-6 and TRBJ1-5; 7 bases match TRBD1. This CDR3 is 14 amino acids long. Germline V CDR1 and CDR2: SGHVS, FNYEAQ. V shed 6 bases and J 2 bases; nucleotides not matched to a gene: 4. CDR3 DNA: TGTGCCAGCAGTCCTGACAGGGGCAATCAGCCCCAGCATTTT. It is translated as CASSPDRGNQPQHF.

In its sample, this clone was seen a few times. This chain connects TRBV28 to TRBJ2-7; 11 bases are a match to TRBD2. This CDR3 region has 15 residues. V shed 4 bases and J 3 bases; nucleotides not matched to a gene: 5. Germline-derived CDR1 and CDR2 are MDHEN and SYDVKM. The CDR3 nucleotides read TGTGCCAGCAGTTCCTTAGCGGGGGGGAGCTACGAGCAGTACTTC. Translation: CASSSLAGGSYEQYF.

The chain has TRBV5-4 and TRBJ2-6; TRBD1 matches at 10 bases. Germline V gene sequence: CDR1 SGHNT, CDR2 YYREEE (reference sequence). Trimming took 4 bases from V and 0 from J; bases not matched to a gene: 7. The CDR3 covers 18 residues. CDR3 nucleotides: TGTGCCAGCAGCCTAAGACAGGGGGCAAGCTCTGGGGCCAACGTCCTGACTTTC. Translated: CASSLRQGASSGANVLTF.